Following are 5 T cell receptor beta chains from one sample sequenced in a study of early T cells in non-severe SARS-CoV-2 infection. TCRdb recomputed calls from the 5' RACE reads with MiXCR, one row per CDR3 protein. The sample shows 68,000 or so distinct CDR3 sequences, roughly 10% of them seen only once. What was sequenced was whole blood. These receptors were obtained from an adult who was a healthcare worker with PCR-confirmed SARS-CoV-2 infection or an uninfected control (not recorded which).

V and J are TRBV27 and TRBJ2-3; 7 bases agree with TRBD2. V shed 7 bases, J shed 1 base, and the junction held 5 bases outside the gene matches. CDR3 size: 14 residues. CDR1 and CDR2 (germline): MNHEY, SMNVEV (reference sequence). CDR3 protein: CASKGGSGTDTQYF. In DNA form, the CDR3 reads TGTGCCAGCAAGGGCGGGAGCGGCACAGATACGCAGTATTTT.

The chain is built from TRBV6-6 and TRBJ2-6, with D perhaps matching TRBD2 (6 bases). V was shortened by 7 bases and J by 2 bases, with 12 bases between the two germline ends. CDR3 size: 15 residues. Germline CDR1 reads MNHNY; CDR2 reads SVGAGI (reference sequence). The CDR3 bases are TGTGCCAGCAAGGGCGCGGGGACTGGGGCCAACGTCCTGACTTTC. It yields the protein CASKGAGTGANVLTF.

The chain is built from TRBV5-1 and TRBJ1-3; D possibly corresponds to TRBD1 (5 bases). Trimming pared 4 bases from V and 0 bases from J, leaving 11 bases between. Germline V gene sequence: CDR1 SGHRS, CDR2 YFSETQ. This CDR3 is built from 15 residues. In nucleotides, the CDR3 is TGCGCCAGCAGCGGGGACGGCCTCTCTGGAAACACCATATATTTT. Residues: CASSGDGLSGNTIYF. Full variable domain (missing parts from reference TRBV5-1 and TRBJ1-3): KAGVTQTPRYLIKTRGQQVTLSCSPISGHRSVSWYQQTPGQGLQFLFEYFSETQRNKGNFPGRFSGRQFSNSRSEMNVSTLELGDSALYLCASSGDGLSGNTIYFGEGSWLTVV.

This chain links TRBV27 with TRBJ1-6; D is unclear. Germline-derived CDR1 and CDR2 are MNHEY and SMNVEV (reference sequence). Trimming took 3 bases from V and 7 from J, leaving 10 bases between them. The CDR3 runs to 14 residues. Written as DNA, the CDR3 is TGTGCCAGCAGTTTGCGGGTTAGGAATTCACCCCTCCACTTT. Amino acids: CASSLRVRNSPLHF.

This clonotype was counted between two and nine times. J is TRBJ1-1 and V is TRBV30; D unresolved. CDR1 GTSNPN and CDR2 SVGIG come from the germline V gene (reference sequence). Trimming stripped 2 bases from V and 2 bases from J, with 3 bases between. The CDR3 spans 11 residues. CDR3 sequence (DNA): TGTGCCTGGAGTACAAACACTGAAGCTTTCTTT. Protein product: CAWSTNTEAFF.